Below are 17 T cell receptor beta chains sequenced from a single sample in a study of cytomegalovirus exposure and HLA in healthy donors. The PCR had 60 Vbeta and 13 Jbeta primers. Profiling relied on immunoSEQ multiplex PCR, and the TCRdb table lists in-frame clones only, not all of them. The sample has 90,000 to 120,000 clones. Sequences were obtained from PBMCs. The receptors were gathered from a man in his fifties or sixties in good health and CMV-seronegative.

V usage is TRBV7-8 and J usage is TRBJ1-1; the match to TRBD1 covers 10 bases. The germline gives CDR1 SGHVS, CDR2 FQNEAQ. This CDR3 is 14 amino acids long. V trimming: 1 base; J trimming: 12 bases; junction bases outside the gene matches: 8. In nucleotides, the CDR3 is TGTGCCAGCAGCTTAGAGCGGGACAGGGGCGCGCCTTTCTTT. This codes for CASSLERDRGAPFF.

The rearrangement uses TRBV5-6 and TRBJ2-2, with unresolved D. V lost 2 bases and J 3 bases, leaving 8 bases between the germline ends. The CDR3 spans 14 residues. CDR1 is SGHDT and CDR2 is YYEEEE in the germline V gene. The CDR3 bases are TGTGCCAGCAGCTTTATTCAGTACACCGGGGAGCTGTTTTTT. Its translation: CASSFIQYTGELFF.

The chain uses TRBV7-9 and TRBJ1-4; D is unresolved. Germline lookup yields CDR1 SEHNR and CDR2 FQNEAQ (reference sequence). The CDR3 totals 15 residues. The V end lost 1 base, the J end lost 7 bases, and 13 bases lay between the germline ends. CDR3 amino acids: CASSLGGIFSEKLFF. CDR3 nucleotide sequence: TGTGCCAGCAGCTTAGGCGGGATCTTCTCTGAAAAACTGTTTTTT.

V usage is TRBV7-9 and J usage is TRBJ2-7, with TRBD1 matching over 8 bases. V shed 5 bases and J 1 base; nucleotides not matched to a gene: 7. The germline CDR1 and CDR2 sequences are SEHNR and FQNEAQ (reference sequence). This CDR3 is built from 15 residues. The CDR3 protein is CASSRQGLASYEQYF. The DNA of the CDR3 is TGTGCCAGCAGCAGACAGGGGTTAGCGTCCTACGAGCAGTACTTC.

This chain links TRBV7-2 with TRBJ2-1; a possible D gene is TRBD2 (6 bases). CDR3 length equals 15 residues. CDR1 and CDR2 from the germline V gene are SGHTA and FQGNSA. V lost 5 bases, J lost 6 bases, and 17 bases lay in between. The CDR3: CASSRFGQGGNEQFF. The CDR3 DNA reads as TGTGCCAGCAGCCGTTTCGGCCAGGGAGGCAATGAGCAGTTCTTC.

V gene TRBV27 combines with J gene TRBJ2-1; 8 positions match TRBD1. The CDR3 runs 15 residues. Germline V gene lookup returns CDR1 MNHEY and CDR2 SMNVEV (reference sequence). The V gene end was trimmed by 6 bases and the J gene end by 0 bases; junction bases not matched to a gene: 4. DNA for the CDR3: TGTGCCAGCAGAACGGACAGGGCCTCCTACAATGAGCAGTTCTTC. Translated: CASRTDRASYNEQFF.

The gene calls are TRBV4-1 and TRBJ1-2, with 9 nucleotides matching TRBD1. Germline-derived CDR1 and CDR2 are MGHRA and YSYEKL. With V trimmed by 3 bases and J by 1 base, 3 bases remained unmatched. This CDR3 has 15 amino acids. CDR3 nucleotides: TGCGCCAGCAGCCAGACGACAGGGGGTAACTATGGCTACACCTTC. Its protein is CASSQTTGGNYGYTF.

The V gene is TRBV7-2, the J gene TRBJ2-5; D remains unclear. CDR1 SGHTA and CDR2 FQGNSA come from the germline V gene. V was pared by 5 bases and J by 5 bases, with 9 bases between. This CDR3 is built from 12 residues. The CDR3 DNA is TGTGCCAGCAGCAGAGGCCTGGAGACCCAGTACTTC. It translates to CASSRGLETQYF.

The chain links TRBV7-9 to TRBJ2-1; D not certain. Germline V gene sequence: CDR1 SEHNR, CDR2 FQNEAQ (reference sequence). The CDR3 covers 14 residues. V was trimmed by 7 bases and J by 0 bases, leaving 10 bases between them. CDR3 bases: TGTGCCAGCACGGCGGATTTCTCCTACAATGAGCAGTTCTTC. Protein: CASTADFSYNEQFF.

This sequence joins TRBV7-6 and TRBJ1-5, with D hard to call. This CDR3 comprises 13 residues. The ends were cut back, 5 bases at V and 7 bases at J, with 12 bases in the middle. CDR1 and CDR2 (germline): SGHVS, FNYEAQ. The CDR3 DNA sequence: TGTGCCAGCAGCCCCACGTACGCGCAGCCCCAGCATTTT. Translating gives CASSPTYAQPQHF.

This sequence joins TRBV4-3 and TRBJ2-5; TRBD2 matches 11 bases. The CDR3 loop spans 16 amino acids. Germline V gene sequence: CDR1 LGHNA, CDR2 YSLEER. V lost 0 bases, J lost 4 bases, and 4 bases stayed unmatched. The CDR3 coding sequence is TGCGCCAGCAGCCAAGAGGGCCTAGCGGGAGGAGAGACCCAGTACTTC. Translated, it gives CASSQEGLAGGETQYF.

The chain combines TRBV12-2 with TRBJ1-1; the D call TRBD1 from the table was never checked on the DNA. TRBV12-2 is a known pseudogene. The CDR3 has 15 amino acids. This CDR3 is CASRPGQGLNTEAFF. The CDR3 coding sequence is TGTGCAAGTCGCCCCGGACAGGGCCTGAACACTGAAGCTTTCTTT.

The rearrangement joins TRBV5-4 to TRBJ2-6; TRBD1 matches 7 bases. V dropped 4 bases and J dropped 2; count of bases not matched to a gene: 9. The length of the CDR3 is 17 residues. Germline V gene data show CDR1 as SGHNT and CDR2 as YYREEE (reference sequence). The CDR3 DNA reads as TGTGCCAGCAGCCGGGGAACAGACAGGGCTGGGGCCAACGTCCTGACTTTC. Its protein product is CASSRGTDRAGANVLTF.

V usage is TRBV11-2 and J usage is TRBJ2-1; a weak D match, TRBD2 (6 bases). The V end was cut by 10 bases, the J end by 6 bases, with 16 bases between. Germline V CDR1 and CDR2: SGHAT, FQNNGV. CDR3 length equals 13 residues. The CDR3 reads CATTGVQGNEQFF. In DNA, the CDR3 is TGTGCCACGACGGGGGTCCAGGGCAATGAGCAGTTCTTC.

This sequence joins TRBV7-9 and TRBJ2-5, with D maybe TRBD2 (5 bases). The V gene's germline CDR1 is SEHNR and CDR2 FQNEAQ (reference sequence). V was shortened by 9 bases and J by 5 bases, with 13 bases between the two germline ends. This CDR3 spans 12 amino acids. CDR3 in amino acids: CASLKGGETQYF. Here the CDR3 DNA reads TGTGCCAGTCTCAAGGGCGGGGAGACCCAGTACTTC.

The chain combines TRBV9 with TRBJ2-3; D is ambiguous. CDR3 length equals 14 residues. CDR1 and CDR2 from the germline V gene are SGDLS and YYNGEE. V lost 4 bases and J 2 bases, leaving 11 bases between the germline ends. In DNA, the CDR3 is TGTGCCAGCAGCCTATCCCCATCCACAGATACGCAGTATTTT. As protein: CASSLSPSTDTQYF. The variable domain in full, with the rest retrieved from reference TRBV9 and TRBJ2-3, is DSGVTQTPKHLITATGQRVTLRCSPRSGDLSVYWYQQSLDQGLQFLIQYYNGEERAKGNILERFSAQQFPDLHSELNLSSLELGDSALYFCASSLSPSTDTQYFGPGTRLTVL.

CDR3 in DNA: TGTGCCAGCAGCTTATTTCGCGGCTACGAGCAGTACTTC. Protein sequence: CASSLFRGYEQYF. The J gene is TRBJ2-7, the V gene TRBV7-3; D ambiguous. Between the trimmed V and J ends, which lost 2 bases and 3 bases, there was a span of 8 bases. Germline V gene data show CDR1 as SGHTA and CDR2 as FQGTGA. There are 13 residues in the CDR3.